This TCR beta chain was captured by sequencing in a study of response to subunit inactivated influenza vaccine. Study-wide results and caveats: The authors proposed limited new T cell recruitment per seasonal influenza vaccination.

The CDR3 extends over 16 amino acids. Deletions cut 2 bases from V and 3 bases from J, with 16 bases between. Germline CDR1 reads SGHVS; CDR2 reads FQNEAQ. TCRdb independently ran MiXCR on the RT-PCR reads; one entry per CDR3 protein. The top ten hold around 9.9% of the sample, which has more than 150,000 distinct CDR3 sequences, around 9% seen once. Comments on this clonotype: Its target is unknown.

The gene calls are TRBV7-8 and TRBJ2-5; no reliable D call. This receptor was taken from a man in his forties or fifties who received an inactivated influenza vaccine. Source: non-naive T cells sorted from PBMCs, taken on the day of vaccination. In DNA, the CDR3 is TGTGCCAGCAGCTTAAGTCGACCCACTGGGAAAGAGACCCAGTACTTC. It translates to CASSLSRPTGKETQYF.